This is a list of T cell receptor beta chains from one sample in a study of cytomegalovirus exposure and HLA in healthy donors. Produced via immunoSEQ multiplex PCR; TCRdb's table is partial and in-frame only. The top ten clones hold less than 1.5% of a sample with under 150,000 clones, 75% to 85% of them seen once. Sequenced material: PBMCs. These receptors came from a girl aged 2 to 10 in good health and CMV-seronegative. Both conserved end residues are part of each CDR3. The D gene is left open where the match is weak. Expanded clones get a size class; other rows say once, few or many, or leave the size out.

V: TRBV15; J: TRBJ2-4; size: NA; D: TRBD1; length: 15; CDR3: CATSRADRGINIQYF; DNA: TGTGCCACCAGCAGAGCCGACAGGGGGATAAACATTCAGTACTTC
V: TRBV28; J: TRBJ2-1; size: NA; D: NA; length: 15; CDR3: CASSTPQGPYNEQFF; DNA: TGTGCCAGCAGTACTCCGCAGGGGCCGTACAATGAGCAGTTCTTC
V: TRBV14; J: TRBJ2-3; size: NA; D: NA; length: 11; CDR3: CASSTTDTQYF; DNA: TGTGCCAGTTCCACTACAGATACGCAGTATTTT
V: TRBV9; J: TRBJ2-5; size: NA; D: TRBD2; length: 15; CDR3: CASSADSGRGETQYF; DNA: TGTGCCAGCAGCGCCGATAGCGGGAGAGGAGAGACCCAGTACTTC
V: TRBV10-3; J: TRBJ1-2; size: NA; D: NA; length: 14; CDR3: CAISEGQGFYGYTF; DNA: TGTGCCATCAGTGAAGGGCAGGGATTCTATGGCTACACCTTC
V: TRBV25-1; J: TRBJ1-1; size: NA; D: NA; length: 13; CDR3: CASWSGVGTEAFF; DNA: TGTGCCAGCTGGTCCGGGGTGGGCACTGAAGCTTTCTTT
V: TRBV4-1; J: TRBJ2-1; size: NA; D: TRBD2; length: 16; CDR3: CASSQGWTRQYNEQFF; DNA: TGCGCCAGCAGCCAAGGCTGGACTAGGCAGTACAATGAGCAGTTCTTC
V: TRBV5-3; J: TRBJ2-1; size: NA; D: TRBD2; length: 15; CDR3: CARSQLAGDPFEQFF; DNA: TGTGCCAGAAGCCAGCTAGCGGGAGACCCCTTTGAGCAGTTCTTC
V: TRBV5-1; J: TRBJ2-3; size: NA; D: TRBD1; length: 15; CDR3: CASSLGQGYTDTQYF; DNA: TGCGCCAGCAGCTTGGGACAGGGATACACAGATACGCAGTATTTT
V: TRBV7-8; J: TRBJ2-3; size: NA; D: TRBD2; length: 15; CDR3: CASSLHPAGGDTQYF; DNA: TGTGCCAGCAGCTTACACCCAGCGGGGGGGGATACGCAGTATTTT
V: TRBV2; J: TRBJ2-7; size: NA; D: NA; length: 13; CDR3: CASSVQGRHEQYF; DNA: TGTGCCAGCAGTGTACAGGGTCGCCACGAGCAGTACTTC
V: TRBV5-6; J: TRBJ2-2; size: NA; D: TRBD1; length: 16; CDR3: CASSHIRGHDTGELFF; DNA: TGTGCCAGCAGCCACATCAGGGGGCATGACACCGGGGAGCTGTTTTTT
V: TRBV4-1; J: TRBJ2-7; size: few; D: NA; length: 15; CDR3: CASSRGSGDTYEQYF; DNA: TGCGCCAGCAGCCGGGGGTCGGGGGATACCTACGAGCAGTACTTC
V: TRBV7-2; J: TRBJ1-1; size: NA; D: NA; length: 15; CDR3: CASSLAKNMNTEAFF; DNA: TGTGCCAGCAGCTTAGCGAAAAACATGAACACTGAAGCTTTCTTT
V: TRBV10-2; J: TRBJ2-1; size: NA; D: TRBD2; length: 15; CDR3: CASSPEGLAGNEQFF; DNA: TGCGCCAGCAGTCCCGAGGGACTAGCGGGAAATGAGCAGTTCTTC
V: TRBV6-5; J: TRBJ2-7; size: NA; D: TRBD1; length: 14; CDR3: CASSRDRSSYEQYF; DNA: TGTGCCAGCAGCCGGGACAGGAGCTCCTACGAGCAGTACTTC
V: TRBV28; J: TRBJ2-7; size: NA; D: TRBD1; length: 14; CDR3: CASRDRTGGYEQYF; DNA: TGTGCCAGCAGAGATAGGACAGGGGGCTACGAGCAGTACTTC
V: TRBV19; J: TRBJ2-1; size: NA; D: NA; length: 15; CDR3: CASSISGARYNEQFF; DNA: TGTGCCAGTAGTATTTCAGGGGCCAGATACAATGAGCAGTTCTTC
V: TRBV6-5; J: TRBJ2-7; size: NA; D: NA; length: 13; CDR3: CASSSEKVYEQYF; DNA: TGTGCCAGCAGCTCGGAGAAAGTATACGAGCAGTACTTC
V: TRBV12-5; J: TRBJ2-7; size: once; D: NA; length: 15; CDR3: CASGLVGAITYEQYF; DNA: TGTGCTAGTGGTTTGGTGGGGGCCATAACCTACGAGCAGTACTTC
V: TRBV11-1; J: TRBJ1-1; size: few; D: TRBD1; length: 13; CDR3: CASSLRQGGEAFF; DNA: TGTGCCAGCAGCCTCCGCCAGGGGGGTGAAGCTTTCTTT
V: TRBV19; J: TRBJ2-2; size: once; D: NA; length: 14; CDR3: CASSTGANTGELFF; DNA: TGTGCCAGTAGCACGGGAGCGAACACCGGGGAGCTGTTTTTT
V: TRBV28; J: TRBJ2-5; size: NA; D: NA; length: 13; CDR3: CASSGDGRETQYF; DNA: TGTGCCAGCAGCGGAGATGGTAGGGAGACCCAGTACTTC
V: TRBV4-2; J: TRBJ2-7; size: NA; D: NA; length: 14; CDR3: CASSQDISGYEQYF; DNA: TGTGCCAGCAGCCAAGATATTAGCGGCTACGAGCAGTACTTC
V: TRBV27; J: TRBJ2-5; size: NA; D: NA; length: 17; CDR3: CASSLSAPPGSQETQYF; DNA: TGTGCCAGCAGTTTATCGGCCCCCCCCGGGTCGCAAGAGACCCAGTACTTC
V: TRBV4-3; J: TRBJ2-1; size: NA; D: TRBD2; length: 17; CDR3: CASSQQRGVSSYNEQFF; DNA: TGCGCCAGCAGCCAACAGCGGGGGGTTAGCTCCTACAATGAGCAGTTCTTC
V: TRBV27; J: TRBJ1-1; size: NA; D: NA; length: 16; CDR3: CASSPVPGSRWTEAFF; DNA: TGTGCCAGCAGCCCCGTCCCGGGGTCCAGGTGGACTGAAGCTTTCTTT